This T cell receptor (beta chain) was sequenced for a study of T cell responses to AZD1222 COVID-19 vaccine. Study-wide results and caveats: Spike-spanning, vaccine-associated CD4 TCRs were dominant at 160-218 and 743-854.

J gave up 4 bases and V 5 bases, and 4 bases lay outside the gene matches. The CDR3 has 14 residues. The germline V gene has CDR1 SEHNR and CDR2 FQNEAQ (reference sequence). In regard to this clone: The antigen is unknown.

Here immunoSEQ multiplex PCR was the method, and the copy in TCRdb shows in-frame clones only, minus some. The data show roughly 130,000 clones, over 75% seen once. The rearrangement joins TRBV7-9 to TRBJ1-4, with 7 bases lining up with TRBD1. This clonotype was obtained from an adult in good health. This material consisted of peripheral blood, taken on day 0 of AZD1222 vaccination. The CDR3 nucleotides read TGTGCCAGCAGCCAGGGACAGCTTAATGAAAAACTGTTTTTT. Translated, it gives CASSQGQLNEKLFF.